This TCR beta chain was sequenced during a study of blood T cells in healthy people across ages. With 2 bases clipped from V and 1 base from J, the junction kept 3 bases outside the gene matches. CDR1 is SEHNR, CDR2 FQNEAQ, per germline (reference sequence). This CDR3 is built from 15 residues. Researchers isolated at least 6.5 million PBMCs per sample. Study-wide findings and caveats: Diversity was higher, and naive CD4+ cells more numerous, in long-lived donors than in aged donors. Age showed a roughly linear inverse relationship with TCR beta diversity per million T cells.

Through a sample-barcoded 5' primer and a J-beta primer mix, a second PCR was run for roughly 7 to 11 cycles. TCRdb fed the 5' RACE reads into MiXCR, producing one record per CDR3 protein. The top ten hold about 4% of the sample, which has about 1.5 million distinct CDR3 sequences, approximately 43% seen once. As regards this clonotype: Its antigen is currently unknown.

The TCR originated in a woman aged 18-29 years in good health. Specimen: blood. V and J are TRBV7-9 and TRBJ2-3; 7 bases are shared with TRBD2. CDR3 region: CASSLFTSGTDTQYF. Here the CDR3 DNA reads TGTGCCAGCAGCTTATTCACTAGCGGCACAGATACGCAGTATTTT.